Below, one TCR beta chain is given with its context. These data are taken from a study of blood T cell repertoires in COVID-19. Study background: Sample material is recorded as cDNA or gDNA derived from T cells, B-cell-depleted T cells, or PBMCs.

The V gene's germline CDR1 is KGHSH and CDR2 LQKENI. V shed 3 bases, J shed 5 bases, and the junction held 4 bases outside the gene matches. This CDR3 contains 13 residues. Across 24 US areas, participants ranged in age from 18 to 89 years. Participants' own reports of clinical history determined their cohort assignment. Assay used: immunoSEQ multiplex PCR; TCRdb lists only in-frame clones, some missing. This sample has around 200,000 clones, with just under 90% found just once. The sequenced material came from PBMCs or T cells enriched from blood (not recorded which). The chain links TRBV18 to TRBJ2-7; 7 bases match TRBD1. The clonotype was recovered from a man aged 25-45 years who had recovered from COVID-19. The CDR3 coding sequence is TGTGCCAGCTCACCGACAGGGAAAAACGAGCAGTACTTC. Protein sequence: CASSPTGKNEQYF.